This paragraph covers one T cell receptor (beta chain) sequence. The sample is drawn from a study of T cell responses to AZD1222 COVID-19 vaccine. The analysis combined second doses at about 4 or about 12 weeks. Using immunoSEQ multiplex PCR, the repertoire was profiled, and TCRdb retains in-frame clones only, with some absent. The table records 150,000 to 200,000 clones, roughly nine tenths of them present only once. From germline, CDR1 is SQVTM and CDR2 ANQGSEA. V was cut by 4 bases and J by 1 base, with 13 bases left in between. CDR3 size: 14 residues. The sample consisted of peripheral blood, taken 28 days after the second AZD1222 dose. The receptor was isolated from an adult who received the AZD1222 COVID-19 vaccine. The chain combines TRBV29-1 with TRBJ1-1; a weak D match, TRBD1 (5 bases). CDR3 in amino acids: CSVAGLRTNTEAFF. The CDR3 DNA is TGCAGCGTTGCGGGGCTCAGAACGAACACTGAAGCTTTCTTT.